This is a list of T cell receptor beta chains from one sample in a study of molecular identifiers for immune sequencing clone quantification. TCRdb called the PCR reads again in MiXCR, with one record for every CDR3 protein. The sample has approximately 9,400 distinct CDR3 sequences; 20% to 25% are singletons. Sample: naive CD8+ T cells from blood, with Jurkat cell RNA spiked in. These receptors originate from a human donor in good health. Some libraries in this study had Jurkat cell RNA spiked in. Both conserved end residues are part of each CDR3. The listing skips clone size in some rows; elsewhere it reads once, few, many or a size class.

>TRBJ2-3|medium-sized|TRBV12-3/TRBV12-4
CASSLWGFADTQYF
>TRBJ2-6|many|TRBV12-3/TRBV12-4
CASSFAGLSGANVLTF
>TRBJ1-4|many|TRBV19
CASSTDELWMDSNEKLFF
>TRBJ1-1|medium-sized|TRBV6-4
CASKQGVANTEAFF
>TRBJ2-7|medium-sized|TRBV27
CASSPGFGSYEQYF
>TRBJ2-1|many|TRBV7-2
CASSLVVSRTDEQFF
>TRBJ2-2|medium-sized|TRBV2
CASSDSNSGELFF
>TRBJ1-1|medium-sized|TRBV10-3
CAIRTRPNTEAFF
>TRBJ2-7|NA|TRBV4-3
CASSPGLVSSEQYF
>TRBJ2-1|NA|TRBV20-1
CSGVSGSGSYNEQFF
>TRBJ2-1|NA|TRBV12-3/TRBV12-4
CASRTVLADSYNEQFF
>TRBJ1-5|NA|TRBV27
CASSLGGGHYQPHHF
>TRBJ1-1|NA|TRBV4-3
CASSQDQDGGTEALF
>TRBJ1-4|medium-sized|TRBV6-5
CASSVEGGVWEKLFF
>TRBJ2-7|many|TRBV4-1
CASSQDRRGLYEQYF
>TRBJ2-1|many|TRBV3-1
CASSHLLVAEQFF
>TRBJ2-1|few|TRBV3-1
CASSQGSGGAYNEQFF
>TRBJ2-2|few|TRBV12-3/TRBV12-4
CASSSTGELFF
>TRBJ1-5|many|TRBV12-3/TRBV12-4
CASSLRAGVQPQHF
>TRBJ2-1|NA|TRBV7-6
CARSLTSDNAPFF
>TRBJ2-2|medium-sized|TRBV9
CASSALVGVAENTGELFF
>TRBJ2-7|few|TRBV7-6
CASSLIVGDHEQYF